This entry is about one TCR beta chain. The antigen remains unidentified. The CDR3 is made up of 16 amino acids. Trimming stripped 0 bases from V and 5 bases from J, with 17 bases between. The germline gives CDR1 MNHEY, CDR2 SVGAGI. These data come from a study of cytomegalovirus exposure and HLA in healthy donors. It was with 60 Vbeta and 13 Jbeta primers that the PCR ran. TCRdb's table, derived via immunoSEQ multiplex PCR, lists solely in-frame clones and lacks some. This table has about 120,000 clones, around 77% appearing once. Study results and caveats: Solely CMV serostatus was available to characterize immune exposure. The authors later linked a missense DCLRE1C variant to TCR beta V- and J-gene trimming. The listing of 150 to 200 TCR beta chains classed them as cytomegalovirus-associated.

The source is a man between 35 and 55 years old in good health and CMV-seropositive. Sequences were obtained from PBMCs. The V gene is TRBV6-5, the J gene TRBJ2-7; maybe TRBD2 (5 bases). This CDR3 reads CASSYSPTTTPNEQYF. The CDR3 DNA reads as TGTGCCAGCAGTTACTCACCGACTACCACCCCTAACGAGCAGTACTTC.